This passage covers 29 T cell receptor beta chains from one sample sequenced in a study of OX40 agonist ivuxolimab in advanced cancers. The data were produced by immunoSEQ multiplex PCR, yet TCRdb's version contains in-frame clones alone and is incomplete. The table shows roughly 50,000 clones, with around 87% occurring only once. Sequencing used CD4+ or CD8+ T cells sorted from blood, obtained in a trial of the OX40 agonist ivuxolimab. The receptor source for this set is an adult with an advanced solid tumor such as melanoma, head and neck, liver or kidney cancer.

J is TRBJ2-7 and V is TRBV18; TRBD1 aligns across 10 bases. CDR3 size: 14 residues. Unmatched junction bases numbered 3, after V lost 3 bases and J lost 4 bases. Germline loops: CDR1 KGHSH, CDR2 LQKENI. CDR3 sequence (DNA): TGTGCCAGCTCACCGGGGACAGGGGCATACGAGCAGTACTTC. Residues: CASSPGTGAYEQYF.

The rearrangement uses TRBV29-1 and TRBJ2-3, with a tentative D call TRBD1 (6 bases). CDR3 length: 14 residues. Germline CDR1 is SQVTM and CDR2 is ANQGSEA. V was shortened by 8 bases and J by 2 bases, with 17 bases between the two germline ends. The CDR3 loop reads CSTYLRGHTDTQYF. For the CDR3, the DNA is TGCAGCACCTACCTCCGGGGACACACAGATACGCAGTATTTT.

Only one count was recorded for this clone. The chain joins TRBV2 to TRBJ2-7, with TRBD2 matching over 13 bases. The junction had 5 bases not matched to a gene; V was cut back by 1 base and J by 5 bases. Germline V CDR1 and CDR2: SNHLY, FYNNEI. This CDR3 comprises 16 residues. The CDR3 DNA reads TGTGCCAGCAGTGAAGGCCTGGGACTAGCGGGACACGAGCAGTACTTC. Protein sequence: CASSEGLGLAGHEQYF.

This clone was found once. V is TRBV4-3 and J is TRBJ2-5, with 7 bases lining up with TRBD1. This CDR3 has 14 amino acids. J gave up 5 bases and V 0 bases, and 3 bases lay outside the gene matches. CDR1 is LGHNA and CDR2 is YSLEER in the germline V gene. The CDR3 DNA reads TGCGCCAGCAGCCAAGAGGGCAGGGGGGAGACCCAGTACTTC. Its translation: CASSQEGRGETQYF.

This chain uses TRBV7-7 with TRBJ2-3; D is possibly TRBD1 (5 bases). V gave up 6 bases and J gave up 5 bases, with 18 bases separating them. The germline V gene has CDR1 SSHAT and CDR2 FNYEAQ (reference sequence). CDR3 length: 15 residues. The chain's CDR3 is CASSQGLTSEDTQYF. CDR3 bases: TGTGCCAGCAGTCAGGGCCTGACGAGTGAAGATACGCAGTATTTT. Complete variable domain (other parts from reference TRBV7-7 and TRBJ2-3): GAGVSQSPRYKVTKRGQDVTLRCDPISSHATLYWYQQALGQGPEFLTYFNYEAQPDKSGLPSDRFSAERPEGSISTLTIQRTEQRDSAMYRCASSQGLTSEDTQYFGPGTRLTVL.

The V call is TRBV7-9, the J call TRBJ1-5; 7 bases agree with TRBD1. V shed 5 bases and J 7 bases; nucleotides not matched to a gene: 8. The CDR3 runs to 14 residues. CDR1 is SEHNR, CDR2 FQNEAQ, per germline (reference sequence). DNA of the CDR3: TGTGCCAGCAGCCCAGTGACAGGGCGCCAGCCCCAGCATTTT. As protein: CASSPVTGRQPQHF.

The J gene is TRBJ2-3, the V gene TRBV29-1; D tentatively fits TRBD1 or TRBD2 (5 bases each). The germline V gene has CDR1 SQVTM and CDR2 ANQGSEA. Trimming pared 8 bases from V and 4 bases from J, leaving 13 bases between. The CDR3 spans 12 residues. This chain's CDR3 is CSLLEGSDTQYF. The DNA of the CDR3 is TGCAGCCTTCTTGAGGGGTCAGATACGCAGTATTTT.

The sample holds one count of this clone. DNA for the CDR3: TGTGCCAGCGGGTTAGGACAGGGAGTTTTCGGGGAGCTGTTTTTT. It yields the protein CASGLGQGVFGELFF. The rearrangement uses TRBV27 and TRBJ2-2; TRBD1 aligns across 8 bases. V shed 8 bases, J shed 7 bases, and the junction held 12 bases outside the gene matches. From germline, CDR1 is MNHEY and CDR2 SMNVEV (reference sequence). The CDR3 contains 15 residues.

The V call is TRBV13, the J call TRBJ2-3; D remains unclear. The germline V and J ends were trimmed by 6 bases and 2 bases, with 3 bases remaining between them. The CDR3 is 11 amino acids. Germline lookup yields CDR1 PRHDT and CDR2 FYEKMQ (reference sequence). The CDR3 DNA is TGTGCCAGCAGTTCCACAGATACGCAGTATTTT. Translating it yields CASSSTDTQYF.

CDR3 loop: CASSLARLNTEAFF. The CDR3 DNA sequence: TGTGCCAGCAGCTTAGCCAGGTTAAACACTGAAGCTTTCTTT. The chain is built from TRBV7-6 and TRBJ1-1; D not resolved. Germline V gives CDR1 SGHVS, CDR2 FNYEAQ. CDR3 size: 14 residues. The V end lost 0 bases, the J end lost 2 bases, and 7 bases lay between the germline ends. The entire variable domain, with the rest obtained from reference TRBV7-6 and TRBJ1-1, is as follows: GAGVSQSPRYKVTKRGQDVALRCDPISGHVSLYWYRQALGQGPEFLTYFNYEAQQDKSGLPNDRFSAERPEGSISTLTIQRTEQRDSAMYRCASSLARLNTEAFFGQGTRLTVV.

This chain connects TRBV4-1 to TRBJ2-7; TRBD2 is a possible D gene (5 bases). This CDR3 has 16 residues. Per the germline V gene, CDR1 is MGHRA and CDR2 is YSYEKL. V lost 3 bases, J lost 0 bases, and 15 bases lay in between. The DNA for the CDR3 is TGCGCCAGCAGCCATATTGGACTTACCTCCTCCTACGAGCAGTACTTC. It encodes CASSHIGLTSSYEQYF.

The genes are TRBV5-4 and TRBJ2-2; a weak D match, TRBD2 (5 bases). The CDR3 is 15 amino acids. The ends were cut back, 2 bases at V and 6 bases at J, with 14 bases in the middle. Germline V lookup: CDR1 SGHNT, CDR2 YYREEE (reference sequence). Here the CDR3 DNA reads TGTGCCAGCAGCTTCAGTCCTAGCAGCTCCGGGGAGCTGTTTTTT. Its protein product is CASSFSPSSSGELFF.

The chain joins TRBV27 to TRBJ2-7, with D perhaps matching TRBD1 (5 bases). Germline V gives CDR1 MNHEY, CDR2 SMNVEV (reference sequence). The V end was cut by 2 bases, the J end by 7 bases, with 24 bases between. The CDR3 covers 17 residues. CDR3 coding DNA: TGTGCCAGCAGTTTAAGGGGTACTCCACAGCGATCGAGGGAGCAGTACTTC. Protein product: CASSLRGTPQRSREQYF.

For the CDR3, the DNA is TGTGCCAGCAGTAAACAGGGGGGGTTTGTCTACGAGCAGTACTTC. As protein: CASSKQGGFVYEQYF. The genes are TRBV6-5 and TRBJ2-7; possible D gene TRBD1, 8 bases. The V gene lost 5 bases and the J gene lost 3 bases, with 17 bases spanning the gap. This CDR3 has 15 amino acids. In germline, CDR1 is MNHEY, CDR2 SVGAGI.

The chain combines TRBV19 with TRBJ1-1; the D is unclear. CDR1 and CDR2 (germline): LNHDA, SQIVND (reference sequence). The CDR3 loop spans 12 amino acids. V dropped 7 bases and J dropped 1 base, with 7 bases sitting between them. CDR3 sequence reads: CASKPGNTEAFF. The CDR3 DNA follows: TGTGCCAGTAAACCCGGGAACACTGAAGCTTTCTTT.

This rearrangement joins TRBV7-3 to TRBJ2-7; D is possibly TRBD1 (5 bases). Between the trimmed V and J ends, which lost 2 bases and 6 bases, there was a span of 17 bases. The CDR3 runs 15 residues. Germline values: CDR1 SGHTA, CDR2 FQGTGA. The CDR3 bases are TGTGCCAGCAGCTTATCCTGGGATACCACAGGCGAGCAGTACTTC. It codes for CASSLSWDTTGEQYF.

The chain combines TRBV9 with TRBJ2-7, with D uncertain. Germline CDR1 is SGDLS and CDR2 is YYNGEE. V was trimmed by 0 bases and J by 2 bases, leaving 12 bases between them. CDR3 size: 15 residues. CDR3 loop: CASSVAAGDTYEQYF. The CDR3 DNA is TGTGCCAGCAGCGTAGCGGCAGGTGATACCTACGAGCAGTACTTC.

The chain links TRBV19 to TRBJ2-7; a weak D match, TRBD1 (6 bases). In germline, CDR1 is LNHDA, CDR2 SQIVND (reference sequence). V was cut by 6 bases and J by 3 bases, with 12 bases left in between. The CDR3 has 13 amino acids. The CDR3 DNA reads as TGTGCCAGTAGCCCGGGACACCTCTACGAGCAGTACTTC. Protein sequence: CASSPGHLYEQYF.

The V call is TRBV7-2, the J call TRBJ2-5; D is undetermined. This CDR3 has 14 residues. CDR1 SGHTA and CDR2 FQGNSA come from the germline V gene. The V end was cut by 4 bases, the J end by 1 base, with 10 bases between. CDR3 nucleotide sequence: TGTGCCAGCAGCTCCCCCCTCCGCCAAGAGACCCAGTACTTC. Encoded protein: CASSSPLRQETQYF.

The chain is built from TRBV10-1 and TRBJ1-1, with 8 bases that match TRBD1. CDR3 length: 15 amino acids. Germline assignment: CDR1 WNHNN and CDR2 SYGVQD (reference sequence). V was clipped by 9 bases and J by 0 bases; unmatched bases: 9. CDR3 loop: CASTPGGALNTEAFF. The CDR3 nucleotides read TGCGCCAGTACCCCAGGGGGCGCGTTGAACACTGAAGCTTTCTTT.

V gene TRBV4-1 combines with J gene TRBJ2-1; TRBD2 agrees at 9 bases. Germline V CDR1 and CDR2: MGHRA, YSYEKL. V lost 0 bases to trimming and J lost 0 bases; unmatched junction nucleotides: 9. The CDR3 consists of 19 residues. The CDR3: CASSQEVLAGLLSYNEQFF. DNA of the CDR3: TGCGCCAGCAGCCAAGAGGTCCTAGCGGGACTACTCTCCTACAATGAGCAGTTCTTC.

CDR3 in amino acids: CASSSDSNNEQFF. CDR3 bases: TGTGCCAGCAGCTCGGACAGCAACAATGAGCAGTTCTTC. The chain links TRBV27 to TRBJ2-1; D is possibly TRBD1 (6 bases). V lost 6 bases, J lost 5 bases, and 11 bases lay in between. Germline CDR1 is MNHEY and CDR2 is SMNVEV (reference sequence). The CDR3 runs to 13 residues.

The chain is built from TRBV4-3 and TRBJ1-1, with 10 positions matching TRBD1. CDR3 length: 16 amino acids. J was trimmed by 4 bases and V by 1 base; bases with no gene match: 6. Germline V gene sequence: CDR1 LGHNA, CDR2 YSLEER. The CDR3 coding sequence is TGCGCCAGCAGCCAAGGTACCGGGACAGGGGTCACTGAAGCTTTCTTT. Its translation is CASSQGTGTGVTEAFF.

This clone was detected a few times. The chain couples TRBV7-6 to TRBJ2-1; D remains ambiguous. Trimming shortened V by 5 bases and J by 1 base, and 27 bases separated the two germline ends. The germline V gene has CDR1 SGHVS and CDR2 FNYEAQ. The CDR3 has 20 residues. The CDR3 sequence: CASSPYVSIWTVESYNEQFF. The CDR3 nucleotides are TGTGCCAGCAGCCCCTACGTCTCGATTTGGACGGTAGAATCCTACAATGAGCAGTTCTTC.

The rearrangement joins TRBV6-1 to TRBJ1-2; D is uncertain. V was trimmed by 6 bases and J by 8 bases, leaving 10 bases between them. The germline V gene has CDR1 MNHNS and CDR2 SASEGT. The CDR3 totals 11 residues. This CDR3 reads CASSPKRGYTF. The CDR3 DNA reads as TGTGCCAGCAGCCCCAAAAGAGGCTACACCTTC.

The J gene is TRBJ1-1, the V gene TRBV15, with 7 positions matching TRBD1. The CDR3 is 15 residues long. Looked up from germline, CDR1 is LNHNV and CDR2 is YYDKDF (reference sequence). Germline trimming cut 9 bases from V and 1 base from J; bases unmatched to any gene: 11. The CDR3 DNA follows: TGTGCCACAGAAACAGGGGCAGGGGGGAACACTGAAGCTTTCTTT. It specifies CATETGAGGNTEAFF.

The chain carries TRBV7-8 and TRBJ1-2; possibly TRBD1 for D (5 bases). CDR1 is SGHVS, CDR2 FQNEAQ, per germline. The CDR3 consists of 15 residues. The V end was cut by 1 base, the J end by 1 base, with 10 bases between. The CDR3 region is CASSLVPGYNYGYTF. The CDR3 DNA reads as TGTGCCAGCAGCTTAGTACCAGGGTATAACTATGGCTACACCTTC.

The J gene is TRBJ1-1, the V gene TRBV11-2; D unclear. Trimming stripped 2 bases from V and 1 base from J, with 8 bases between. The germline CDR1 and CDR2 sequences are SGHAT and FQNNGV. CDR3 size: 14 residues. The CDR3 is CASSLFDQNTEAFF. As DNA, the CDR3 is TGTGCCAGCAGCTTATTTGATCAGAACACTGAAGCTTTCTTT.

This clone appeared a single time. The chain recombines TRBV2 with TRBJ1-2; D perhaps matches TRBD1 (6 bases). V dropped 5 bases and J dropped 3 bases, with 22 bases sitting between them. This CDR3 has 17 residues. Germline V gene sequence: CDR1 SNHLY, CDR2 FYNNEI. As DNA, the CDR3 is TGTGCCAGCAGTACTCTTTACAGGGTTTCTACGGACTATGGCTACACCTTC. Amino acid sequence: CASSTLYRVSTDYGYTF. Drawing the rest from reference TRBV2 and TRBJ1-2, the complete variable domain is EPEVTQTPSHQVTQMGQEVILRCVPISNHLYFYWYRQILGQKVEFLVSFYNNEISEKSEIFDDQFSVERPDGSNFTLKIRSTKLEDSAMYFCASSTLYRVSTDYGYTFGSGTRLTVV.